Following are 18 T cell receptor beta chains from one sample sequenced in a study of T cells in Graves' hyperthyroidism and ophthalmopathy. It was RNA transcripts that yielded the amplified TCR beta CDR3 regions. When the TCR CDR3 underwent first-round RT-PCR, the HTBI primer set was used. TCRdb fed the multiplex PCR reads into MiXCR, producing one record per CDR3 protein. Of around 600,000 distinct CDR3 sequences detected, approximately 15% appear once; the ten largest clones hold 2.5% to 4%. Sequences were obtained from blood. The receptors derive from a woman aged 40 to 50 with Graves' ophthalmopathy.

This clonotype was found many times. This chain joins TRBV11-2 and TRBJ2-3; 7 nucleotides match TRBD2. Germline-derived CDR1 and CDR2 are SGHAT and FQNNGV. CDR3 size: 16 residues. V lost 5 bases, J lost 1 base, and 9 bases stayed unmatched. Written as DNA, the CDR3 is TGTGCCAGCAGCGCCTCGGTGGGGGGGGGCACAGATACGCAGTATTTT. It encodes CASSASVGGGTDTQYF.

Only one count was recorded for this clonotype. The chain joins TRBV20-1 to TRBJ2-5, with 7 bases that match TRBD2. The germline gives CDR1 DFQATT, CDR2 SNEGSKA (reference sequence). Trimming removed 5 bases from V and 2 bases from J; junction bases left unmatched: 2. The CDR3 sequence is 12 residues long. CDR3 sequence: CSAPGLQETQYF. The DNA for the CDR3 is TGCAGTGCTCCGGGACTACAAGAGACCCAGTACTTC.

The chain links TRBV10-3 to TRBJ1-2; 7 bases are shared with TRBD1. J was trimmed by 0 bases and V by 6 bases; bases with no gene match: 7. Germline V gene data show CDR1 as ENHRY and CDR2 as SYGVKD. CDR3 length equals 15 residues. The CDR3 sequence is CAIRIGTEANYGYTF. The CDR3 DNA follows: TGTGCCATCAGGATAGGGACAGAAGCTAACTATGGCTACACCTTC.

This clonotype turned up a few times. This chain joins TRBV11-2 and TRBJ1-1; 11 bases map to TRBD1. Losses at the gene ends were 4 bases for V and 7 bases for J; bases not matched to a gene: 5. The CDR3 runs to 14 residues. The germline V gene encodes CDR1 SGHAT and CDR2 FQNNGV. The CDR3 reads CASSSPGTGGEAFF. The CDR3 coding sequence is TGTGCCAGCAGCTCACCCGGGACAGGGGGTGAAGCTTTCTTT. Full variable domain (rest looked up from reference TRBV11-2 and TRBJ1-1): EAGVAQSPRYKIIEKRQSVAFWCNPISGHATLYWYQQILGQGPKLLIQFQNNGVVDDSQLPKDRFSAERLKGVDSTLKIQPAKLEDSAVYLCASSSPGTGGEAFFGQGTRLTVV.

This clonotype was counted at least ten times. The chain combines TRBV5-8 with TRBJ2-1, with D uncertain. Trimming stripped 0 bases from V and 2 bases from J, with 15 bases between. Germline-derived CDR1 and CDR2 are SGHTS and YDEGEE. This CDR3 has 17 amino acids. CDR3 coding DNA: TGTGCCAGCAGCTTGGCACACATAAACGCAGCCTACAATGAGCAGTTCTTC. Its protein is CASSLAHINAAYNEQFF.

This clonotype has ten or more counts. The chain recombines TRBV20-1 with TRBJ1-5, with D tentatively TRBD1 (6 bases). CDR3 length equals 13 residues. Per the germline V gene, CDR1 is DFQATT and CDR2 is SNEGSKA (reference sequence). Between the trimmed V and J ends, which lost 4 bases and 5 bases, there was a span of 12 bases. CDR3 in DNA: TGCAGTGCTAAACAGGGTGACGATCAGCCCCAGCATTTT. This translates into CSAKQGDDQPQHF.

This clonotype was counted a few times. The J gene is TRBJ1-1, the V gene TRBV9, with TRBD1 as a possible D gene (5 bases). Germline values: CDR1 SGDLS, CDR2 YYNGEE. The CDR3 loop spans 13 amino acids. Trimming removed 1 base from V and 7 bases from J, with 11 bases in between. The CDR3, as DNA: TGTGCCAGCAGCGTATTTTGGGGCGGTGAAGCTTTCTTT. Its translation is CASSVFWGGEAFF.

This clonotype has a handful of counts. The chain employs TRBV2 and TRBJ1-6; 11 nucleotides align to TRBD1. After removal of 9 bases from V and 6 bases from J, the junction contained 7 bases not matched to a gene. Germline CDR1 is SNHLY and CDR2 is FYNNEI. The CDR3 runs to 15 residues. CDR3 residues: CASREDRGRNSPLHF. CDR3 bases: TGTGCCAGTCGGGAGGACAGGGGGCGTAATTCACCCCTCCACTTT.

This clonotype was recorded at least ten times. This sequence joins TRBV11-3 and TRBJ2-1; D may be TRBD1 (7 bases). Germline V gene lookup returns CDR1 SGHNT and CDR2 YENEEA. Trimming left V 8 bases short and J 0 bases short, with 17 bases between. The CDR3 is 16 residues long. The CDR3 loop reads CASSRGDSSSYNEQFF. Here the CDR3 DNA reads TGTGCCAGCTCCCGCGGGGACAGCAGCTCCTACAATGAGCAGTTCTTC.

This clonotype has a handful of counts. The rearrangement links TRBV10-3 to TRBJ2-5; D tentatively fits TRBD1 or TRBD2 (6 bases each). The germline gives CDR1 ENHRY, CDR2 SYGVKD. CDR3 length equals 14 residues. The ends were cut back, 8 bases at V and 5 bases at J, with 18 bases in the middle. The CDR3 loop is CAISLGGSSETQYF. In DNA, the CDR3 is TGTGCCATCTCCCTCGGGGGCAGCTCCGAGACCCAGTACTTC.

This clonotype was recorded many times. The V gene is TRBV18, the J gene TRBJ2-1; the D gene is possibly TRBD1 (6 bases). Germline V gene lookup returns CDR1 KGHSH and CDR2 LQKENI. This CDR3 is 15 amino acids long. With 0 bases removed from V and 4 bases from J, the gap between germline ends came to 10 bases. The DNA of the CDR3 is TGTGCCAGCTCACCACCCGGGACACCTTACAATGAGCAGTTCTTC. It yields the protein CASSPPGTPYNEQFF.

This clonotype appeared a few times. V usage is TRBV3-1 and J usage is TRBJ1-2; tentative D call: TRBD1 (5 bases). The germline CDR1 and CDR2 sequences are LGHDT and YNNKEL (reference sequence). V lost 3 bases, J lost 5 bases, and 16 bases lay in between. The CDR3 is 15 amino acids. CDR3 loop: CASSHTTGVWYGYTF. Written as DNA, the CDR3 is TGTGCCAGCAGCCATACCACGGGGGTTTGGTATGGCTACACCTTC. Using reference TRBV3-1 and TRBJ1-2 for the parts outside the CDR3, the full variable domain is DTAVSQTPKYLVTQMGNDKSIKCEQNLGHDTMYWYKQDSKKFLKIMFSYNNKELIINETVPNRFSPKSPDKAHLNLHINSLELGDSAVYFCASSHTTGVWYGYTFGSGTRLTVV.

This clonotype has only a few counts. The gene calls are TRBV4-1 and TRBJ1-1, with D perhaps matching TRBD1 (5 bases). Per germline, CDR1 MGHRA and CDR2 YSYEKL. This CDR3 has 20 residues. Between the trimmed V and J ends, which lost 1 base and 8 bases, there was a span of 32 bases. The CDR3 is CASSQGFSLGKRGEGMEAFF. CDR3 in DNA: TGCGCCAGCAGCCAAGGTTTTTCTCTAGGGAAGAGGGGAGAAGGTATGGAAGCTTTCTTT.

This clonotype has at least ten counts. The V call is TRBV18, the J call TRBJ1-2; D is undetermined. Looked up from germline, CDR1 is KGHSH and CDR2 is LQKENI. CDR3 length: 12 amino acids. V was pared by 3 bases and J by 7 bases, with 9 bases between. Written as DNA, the CDR3 is TGTGCCAGCTCACCCTCCGACCGTGGCTACACCTTC. Translated, it gives CASSPSDRGYTF.

A few counts support this clonotype. This chain connects TRBV11-2 to TRBJ1-5, with 7 bases identical to TRBD1. The CDR3 length is 16 residues. Germline loops: CDR1 SGHAT, CDR2 FQNNGV. V lost 3 bases and J lost 10; bases outside the gene matches: 15. CDR3 sequence (DNA): TGTGCCAGCAGCTTGGGAACCGGGACAGCCTTGGAACCCCAGCATTTT. Its translation is CASSLGTGTALEPQHF.

This clonotype was seen repeatedly, ten times or more. In nucleotides, the CDR3 is TGTGCCAGCAGGAGACGATACAATGAGCAGTTCTTC. Its translation is CASRRRYNEQFF. The chain recombines TRBV2 with TRBJ2-1; no clear D. V was shortened by 6 bases and J by 4 bases, with 7 bases between the two germline ends. The CDR3 totals 12 residues. Germline V gene data show CDR1 as SNHLY and CDR2 as FYNNEI. The full variable domain, completed using reference TRBV2 and TRBJ2-1, is EPEVTQTPSHQVTQMGQEVILRCVPISNHLYFYWYRQILGQKVEFLVSFYNNEISEKSEIFDDQFSVERPDGSNFTLKIRSTKLEDSAMYFCASRRRYNEQFFGPGTRLTVL.

This clonotype appeared many times. This chain uses TRBV12-3 or TRBV12-4 with TRBJ1-2, with 9 bases that match TRBD1. This CDR3 comprises 15 residues. V was pared by 2 bases and J by 7 bases, with 8 bases of the junction left unmatched. The CDR3 DNA reads TGTGCCAGCAGTTTATGGGACAGGGCCGCCCTTGGCTACACCTTC. As protein: CASSLWDRAALGYTF.

This clonotype was seen ten or more times. This rearrangement joins TRBV20-1 to TRBJ2-7; 9 bases map to TRBD1. With V trimmed by 3 bases and J by 2 bases, 5 bases remained unmatched. In germline, CDR1 is DFQATT, CDR2 SNEGSKA (reference sequence). The CDR3 spans 14 residues. The CDR3 nucleotides are TGCAGTGCTAGTCGAGGGACAGGGACCTACGAGCAGTACTTC. The encoded protein is CSASRGTGTYEQYF.